This T cell receptor (beta chain) was documented in a study of T cell repertoires in cytomegalovirus infection. The overall study: Indicated by public TCR beta signatures were CMV infection and matching HLA type.

This clonotype was counted at least ten times. The antigen is not known. Study results and limitations: Based on cumulative public TCR beta family frequency, carriers of CMV plus the relevant HLA were identified. Across the ex vivo response, the dominant clonotypes were HLA-C-restricted CMV-specific TCR beta clonotypes.

V was shortened by 4 bases and J by 2 bases, with 10 bases between the two germline ends. CDR3 length: 14 amino acids. Looked up from germline, CDR1 is SGHTA and CDR2 is FQGNSA. TCRdb analysed the reads with MiXCR anew, one entry per CDR3 protein. This table has 210,000 or so distinct CDR3 sequences, 6.5% appearing once. The sample taken for sequencing was PBMCs. This receptor was identified in a human donor in good health (CMV status not recorded). Some clones in this sample may be carry-over from other donors' samples. The rearrangement uses TRBV7-2 and TRBJ2-3, with D unclear. CDR3 coding DNA: TGTGCCAGCAGCTCCTTACCTACCACAGATACGCAGTATTTT. Amino acids: CASSSLPTTDTQYF.